A selection of T cell receptor beta chains follows, all from one sample in a study of blood T cell repertoires in COVID-19. Using immunoSEQ multiplex PCR, the repertoire was profiled, and TCRdb retains in-frame clones only, with some absent. The sample shows approximately 350,000 clones, over 70% of them seen only once. What was sequenced was peripheral blood. The receptors were gathered from a man between 25 and 39 years old with active or convalescent COVID-19. Each CDR3 is given with its conserved first and last residue. A D gene is named only where the DNA matches it firmly. Clone size, where shown, is once, few, many, or a class for clones that have expanded.

j_call d_call clone_size v_call cdr3_nt cdr3_aa
TRBJ2-3 - - TRBV2 TGTGCCAGCAGTGGTCCTCTCACAGATACGCAGTATTTT CASSGPLTDTQYF
TRBJ2-1 TRBD1 - TRBV19 TGTGCCAGTAGGCCGGGACAGGGCCGGCATGAGCAGTTCTTC CASRPGQGRHEQFF
TRBJ1-3 TRBD1 once TRBV7-8 TGTGCCAGCAGCCCCGGGACAGCTTCCTCTGGAAACACCATATATTTT CASSPGTASSGNTIYF
TRBJ2-1 TRBD2 - TRBV27 TGTGCCAGCAGTTTTGGGGGGAGGGTGCCCAATGAGCAGTTCTTC CASSFGGRVPNEQFF
TRBJ2-6 TRBD2 - TRBV6-2/TRBV6-3 TGTGCCAGCAGTTCGCCGGGACTAGCGGCCTCTGGGGCCAACGTCCTGACTTTC CASSSPGLAASGANVLTF
TRBJ1-2 TRBD1 - TRBV7-2 TGTGCCAGCAGCTTAGGGACAGGGCGTGATGGCGGCTACACCTTC CASSLGTGRDGGYTF
TRBJ2-6 - few TRBV7-6 TGTGCCAGCAGCCCAGCAGGGGCTGGGGCCAACGTCCTGACTTTC CASSPAGAGANVLTF
TRBJ2-7 TRBD2 - TRBV7-8 TGTGCCAGCAGCTTAGCGCGGCGGCGGGAGGTAACCTACGAGCAGTACTTC CASSLARRREVTYEQYF
TRBJ2-1 TRBD2 - TRBV19 TGTGCCAGTAGTACAACCGGGACTAGCGGGATCTACAATGAGCAGTTCTTC CASSTTGTSGIYNEQFF
TRBJ1-5 TRBD1 - TRBV28 TGTGCCAGCAAACCGATCCCGGGCCGGGACAGACTTTACAATCAGCCCCAGCATTTT CASKPIPGRDRLYNQPQHF
TRBJ1-2 - - TRBV2 TGTGCCAGCAGTGAAAAGGCGGGGAGGTATGGCTACACCTTC CASSEKAGRYGYTF
TRBJ1-5 TRBD1 - TRBV6-2/TRBV6-3 TGTGCCAGCAGTTACCGAGGACAGGGCGGCAATCAGCCCCAGCATTTT CASSYRGQGGNQPQHF
TRBJ1-2 - - TRBV7-2 TGTGCCAGCAGCTTACTCCGGGAAAATTCCTATGGCTACACCTTC CASSLLRENSYGYTF
TRBJ2-5 TRBD1 - TRBV11-2 TGTGCCAGCAGCTTAGCCTTCAGGGGGATCGGAGAGACCCAGTACTTC CASSLAFRGIGETQYF
TRBJ1-2 TRBD1 - TRBV19 TGTGCCAGTAGTATACCCTCACAGGGGCCGGGAGGCTACACCTTC CASSIPSQGPGGYTF
TRBJ1-1 - - TRBV2 TGTGCCAGCAGTCCGAGTAAAATGAACACTGAAGCTTTCTTT CASSPSKMNTEAFF
TRBJ1-4 TRBD1 - TRBV5-1 TGCGCCAGCAGCTTGGCAGGGGGCTTGCGTGAAAAACTGTTTTTT CASSLAGGLREKLFF
TRBJ1-1 TRBD1 - TRBV6-1 TGTGCCAGCAGTGAACACACAGGGGCAGGAAACACTGAAGCTTTCTTT CASSEHTGAGNTEAFF
TRBJ2-7 TRBD1 few TRBV29-1 TGCAGCGTTGAAAAGGGACGACAGGGGAACGAGCAGTACTTC CSVEKGRQGNEQYF
TRBJ1-1 - - TRBV6-5 TGTGCCAGCAGTTACTCGTGGCAGGGGACCACTGAAGCTTTCTTT CASSYSWQGTTEAFF
TRBJ2-1 - - TRBV7-9 TGTGCCAGCAGCCCGCACAGTGTGTCCTACAATGAGCAGTTCTTC CASSPHSVSYNEQFF
TRBJ1-2 TRBD1 - TRBV27 TGTGCCAGCCGACAGGGTAGCGGTGGCTACACCTTC CASRQGSGGYTF
TRBJ1-4 TRBD1 - TRBV18 TGTGCCAGCTCACCACAGGGGGCCAAGGGTGAAAAACTGTTTTTT CASSPQGAKGEKLFF
TRBJ2-3 TRBD2 - TRBV5-1 TGCGCCAGCAGTTCCGGAGGGAGCGGGGGGGTACTCACAGATACGCAGTATTTT CASSSGGSGGVLTDTQYF
TRBJ1-4 - - TRBV5-4 TGTGCCAGCAGCGTGGATCGTCCTTCCCCTAATGAAAAACTGTTTTTT CASSVDRPSPNEKLFF
TRBJ1-6 TRBD1 - TRBV7-2 TGTGCCAGCAGCTTAGAGGTCCAGGGGGCACCCCTCCACTTT CASSLEVQGAPLHF
TRBJ1-1 - - TRBV9 TGTGCCAGCAGCGTAGCACAGAACACTGAAGCTTTCTTT CASSVAQNTEAFF
TRBJ1-5 - - TRBV10-3 TGTGCCACCAATGAAGACAGTTTCATGCATCAGCCCCAGCATTTT CATNEDSFMHQPQHF
TRBJ2-3 - - TRBV10-3 TGTGCCATCAGGGAGGAGGGGGCAGGCACAGATACGCAGTATTTT CAIREEGAGTDTQYF
TRBJ1-2 - once TRBV6-6 TGTGCCAGCAGTTACGAAGGGGGCTATGGCTACACCTTC CASSYEGGYGYTF
TRBJ2-2 - - TRBV15 TGTGCCACCAGCAGAGATCAGGGGGGAGCCGGGGAGCTGTTTTTT CATSRDQGGAGELFF
TRBJ2-7 - - TRBV5-1 TGCGCCAGCAGCTTTAGGTGGGGAGACTACGAGCAGTACTTC CASSFRWGDYEQYF
TRBJ1-4 - - TRBV18 TGTGCCAGCTCACCCTTAGGAGGGGCTGGTGAAAAACTGTTTTTT CASSPLGGAGEKLFF
TRBJ2-7 TRBD1 - TRBV12-3/TRBV12-4 TGTGCCAGCAGTTCGGGACAGGGGTACGAGCAGTACTTC CASSSGQGYEQYF
TRBJ1-1 - few TRBV6-5 TGTGCCAGCAGGGGAGGGACGGGTGCCACTGAAGCTTTCTTT CASRGGTGATEAFF
TRBJ2-7 TRBD2 - TRBV18 TGTGCCAGCTCACCTGGGACTAGCCGGATTTACGAGCAGTACTTC CASSPGTSRIYEQYF
TRBJ2-2 TRBD1 - TRBV11-2 TGTGCCAGCAGCTTAAAAACGGGACAGGCTACGAACACCGGGGAGCTGTTTTTT CASSLKTGQATNTGELFF
TRBJ2-1 TRBD2 - TRBV7-9 TGTGCCAGCAGCCTGCTAGCGGGGGCGTCCAATGAGCAGTTCTTC CASSLLAGASNEQFF
TRBJ1-6 - - TRBV6-6 TGTGCCAGCAGTACCCAGGGTCTCGGGCCCCTCCACTTT CASSTQGLGPLHF
TRBJ2-7 TRBD2 - TRBV6-6 TGTGCCAGCAGTTACCCTAGCGGGAGTTCGGGGCAGTACTTC CASSYPSGSSGQYF
TRBJ2-7 TRBD1 - TRBV7-2 TGTGCCAGCAGCCCCGGGACAGGGGAGGACGAGCAGTACTTC CASSPGTGEDEQYF
TRBJ2-5 - once TRBV10-3 TGTGCCATCAGGGACAGAGAACAAGAGACCCAGTACTTC CAIRDREQETQYF
TRBJ1-2 - - TRBV9 TGTGCCAGCAGCCCAGGTGATTGGGACTATGGCTACACCTTC CASSPGDWDYGYTF
TRBJ1-6 - - TRBV2 TGTGCCAGCAGTGTTGAACAAGGGGGTTATAATTCACCCCTCCACTTT CASSVEQGGYNSPLHF
TRBJ2-1 TRBD2 - TRBV4-1 TGCGCCAGCAGCCAAGTTAGCGGGAGGGCCCACAATGAGCAGTTCTTC CASSQVSGRAHNEQFF
TRBJ2-3 TRBD2 - TRBV6-4 TGTGCCAGCAGTGAAGCGGGGGGCACAGATACGCAGTATTTT CASSEAGGTDTQYF
TRBJ2-4 TRBD1 few TRBV19 TGTGCCAGTAGTCCGATTGGGACAGGGGGGGCCAAAAACATTCAGTACTTC CASSPIGTGGAKNIQYF
TRBJ1-2 - - TRBV30 TGTGCCTGGAGTGTTCGTTTCAGGGTCGGCTACACCTTC CAWSVRFRVGYTF
TRBJ2-1 - - TRBV10-3 TGTGCCATCAGTGAGTTGGATGGGGGGTATGAGCAGTTCTTC CAISELDGGYEQFF
TRBJ1-2 TRBD1 - TRBV4-2 TGTGCCAGCAGCCAAGTGGGACAGGGGGCAGAAGGCTACACCTTC CASSQVGQGAEGYTF
TRBJ2-1 TRBD2 - TRBV11-3 TGTGCCAGCAGCTCCCGACTAGCGGGAGATGCTGAGCAGTTCTTC CASSSRLAGDAEQFF